This T cell receptor beta chain stems from a study of early T cells in non-severe SARS-CoV-2 infection. For the study at large: Sequencing used unsorted whole-blood bulk RNA, so chains lack pairing.

Per germline, CDR1 KGHDR and CDR2 SFDVKD. The CDR3 sequence is 14 residues long. The V and J ends lost 2 bases and 4 bases respectively, with 8 bases between them. This clonotype has just a few counts. MiXCR, run by TCRdb on the 5' RACE reads, gives a single entry per CDR3 protein. The sample comprises roughly 26,000 distinct CDR3 sequences, 4.5% to 5.5% of which are singletons, and 3.5% to 4.5% rests with the top ten. The V call is TRBV24-1, the J call TRBJ1-5; D perhaps matches TRBD1 (6 bases). The clonotype comes from an adult who was a healthcare worker with PCR-confirmed SARS-CoV-2 infection or an uninfected control (not recorded which). The sequenced material came from whole blood. CDR3 in amino acids: CATSDSRGNQPQHF. CDR3 in DNA: TGTGCCACCAGTGATTCCAGGGGAAATCAGCCCCAGCATTTT.